This entry features one T cell receptor (beta chain) sequence. The antigen remains unidentified. These data come from a study of graft-versus-host responses after intestinal transplantation. Overall study context: Recipients were all induced with anti-thymocyte globulin, then given tacrolimus and steroids for 2 to 3 years.

Repertoires were generated with immunoSEQ multiplex PCR, while TCRdb's copy carries only in-frame clones and drops some. Among roughly 50,000 clones listed, roughly 89% were seen once. The study, taken as a whole, reports: Ileal or blood samples showed some GvH clones first, and such clones were also found in recipient marrow. GvH clone levels peaked in circulation, and this peak was associated with early post-transplant HvG declines.

This TCR derives from a human patient who received an intestinal transplant, so some T cells may come from the graft donor. The sequencing used PBMCs, collected 650 to 680 days after intestinal transplant.

The CDR3: CASKSAGGQQETQYF. The CDR3 DNA reads TGCGCCAGCAAGTCCGCCGGGGGGCAACAAGAGACCCAGTACTTC. The chain combines TRBV5-1 with TRBJ2-5, with D tentatively TRBD2 (7 bases). The CDR3 runs 15 residues. The germline V gene encodes CDR1 SGHRS and CDR2 YFSETQ. The ends were cut back, 6 bases at V and 2 bases at J, with 17 bases in the middle.